This T cell receptor beta chain was observed in a study of CD4 T cells in relation to SARS-CoV-2 and coronaviruses. Germline V gene data show CDR1 as SEHNR and CDR2 as FQNEAQ (reference sequence). The CDR3 has 15 amino acids. The V and J ends lost 4 bases and 2 bases, in that order; junction bases with no gene match: 5. This clone has more than one count but fewer than ten. Antigen unknown. Unexposed donor CD4+ T cells date from about 2011-2018, before the COVID-19 pandemic. Isolation of CD4+ T cells took place after less than 11 days in culture. As cell numbers allowed, unexposed-donor CD4+ T cells faced SARS-CoV-2 S/N and four cold-coronavirus spikes. The repertoire was sequenced with immunoSEQ multiplex PCR; TCRdb's copy has only in-frame clones and lacks some. The data contain tens of thousands of clones, around 78% of them seen just once; the ten biggest clones take up 11% to 15%.

This rearrangement joins TRBV7-9 to TRBJ2-3; 8 positions agree with TRBD1. Sequences were obtained from CD4+ T cells from PBMCs, cultured in vitro. The sequence was obtained from a human donor in good health. The CDR3 coding sequence is TGTGCCAGCAGCTCCGGACAGGGACTCACAGATACGCAGTATTTT. Translation: CASSSGQGLTDTQYF.